A selection of T cell receptor beta chains follows, all from one sample in a study of glioma-infiltrating T cells. Via MiXCR, TCRdb re-called the multiplex PCR reads, giving one row per CDR3 protein. The sample records a few hundred thousand distinct CDR3 sequences, roughly 41% being singletons. The sample was glioma tissue, nonneoplastic brain tissue, or PBMCs (not recorded which). The receptors originated from a human donor with low-grade glioma or glioblastoma, undergoing nonglioma brain surgery, or in good health (not recorded which). Each CDR3 is given with its conserved first and last residue. Expanded clones are given a class, and other clones once, few, many or no size at all.

J gene,V gene,clone size,CDR3 protein
TRBJ2-3,TRBV5-4,NA,CASSLAGDADTQYF
TRBJ2-5,TRBV28,NA,CASSRGRETQYF
TRBJ1-5,TRBV4-1,few,CASSPDSTVSNQPQHF
TRBJ2-2,TRBV19,NA,CASSIRFTNTGELFF
TRBJ2-7,TRBV27,many,CASSLGTGTSYEQYF
TRBJ2-3,TRBV5-4,few,CASSLNAGTGRDTQYF
TRBJ1-5,TRBV28,many,CASSLTGDYQPQHF
TRBJ1-3,TRBV7-9,NA,CASSTSREVGNTIYF
TRBJ2-5,TRBV7-3,once,CTSSTSGAETQYF
TRBJ2-1,TRBV7-2,NA,CASSSLAGDFEQFF
TRBJ2-1,TRBV7-3,few,CASSFSGSYSFNEQFF
TRBJ1-2,TRBV2,NA,CASRETLGTGASGYTF
TRBJ2-1,TRBV20-1,NA,CSAPPHRGLGKYF
TRBJ1-1,TRBV7-9,few,CASSLGTSYAFF
TRBJ2-1,TRBV20-1,few,CSASIRNEQFF
TRBJ2-1,TRBV27,many,CASSYLRDSMLNEQFF
TRBJ2-7,TRBV28,NA,CASSPRAHKYEQYF
TRBJ2-3,TRBV20-1,few,CSARGEQPSIDTQYF
TRBJ2-7,TRBV6-5,NA,CASRVPGTPYEQYF
TRBJ1-5,TRBV4-3,once,CASSQRPGMNQPQHF
TRBJ1-5,TRBV19,NA,CASSIVSSPPQHF
TRBJ2-5,TRBV20-1,many,CSALASGPQETQYF
TRBJ2-5,TRBV28,few,CASSLPSTGVQETQYF
TRBJ2-7,TRBV12-3/TRBV12-4,NA,CASSGRASYEQYF
TRBJ2-3,TRBV11-1,NA,CASSPGTSGGTDTQYF
TRBJ2-2,TRBV4-1,NA,CASSFSDGPTGELFF
TRBJ2-3,TRBV13,NA,CASSGSGADTQYF
TRBJ2-2,TRBV27,NA,CASSLVQEPNTGELFF
TRBJ1-2,TRBV12-3/TRBV12-4,NA,CASSLGGNNYGYTF
TRBJ1-1,TRBV7-9,few,CASRETAGTEAFF
TRBJ2-1,TRBV6-1,NA,CASSSVPSSYNEQFF
TRBJ2-7,TRBV15,few,CATSTPGSAPSYEQYF
TRBJ2-5,TRBV20-1,many,CSARVASGRGGQETQYF
TRBJ2-5,TRBV27,many,CASSFVGQGAQYF
TRBJ2-7,TRBV6-1,few,CASSVGLAESYEQYF
TRBJ2-7,TRBV28,NA,CASSPPGLANNEQYF
TRBJ2-3,TRBV27,many,CATSWGRMDTQYF
TRBJ2-7,TRBV20-1,NA,CSASQEAGVYEQYF